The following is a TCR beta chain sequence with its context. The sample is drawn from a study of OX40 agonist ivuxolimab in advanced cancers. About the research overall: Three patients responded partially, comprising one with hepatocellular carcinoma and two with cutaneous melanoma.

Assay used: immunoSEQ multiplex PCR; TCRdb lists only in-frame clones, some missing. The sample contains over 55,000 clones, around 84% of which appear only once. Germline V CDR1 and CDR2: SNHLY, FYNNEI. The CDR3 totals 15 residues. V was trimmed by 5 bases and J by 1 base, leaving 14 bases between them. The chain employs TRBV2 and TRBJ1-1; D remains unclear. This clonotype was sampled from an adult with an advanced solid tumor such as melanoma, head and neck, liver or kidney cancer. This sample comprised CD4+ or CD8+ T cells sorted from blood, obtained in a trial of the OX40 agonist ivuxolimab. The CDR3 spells CASSPYRVTNTEAFF. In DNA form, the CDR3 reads TGTGCCAGCAGTCCCTACCGGGTCACGAACACTGAAGCTTTCTTT.